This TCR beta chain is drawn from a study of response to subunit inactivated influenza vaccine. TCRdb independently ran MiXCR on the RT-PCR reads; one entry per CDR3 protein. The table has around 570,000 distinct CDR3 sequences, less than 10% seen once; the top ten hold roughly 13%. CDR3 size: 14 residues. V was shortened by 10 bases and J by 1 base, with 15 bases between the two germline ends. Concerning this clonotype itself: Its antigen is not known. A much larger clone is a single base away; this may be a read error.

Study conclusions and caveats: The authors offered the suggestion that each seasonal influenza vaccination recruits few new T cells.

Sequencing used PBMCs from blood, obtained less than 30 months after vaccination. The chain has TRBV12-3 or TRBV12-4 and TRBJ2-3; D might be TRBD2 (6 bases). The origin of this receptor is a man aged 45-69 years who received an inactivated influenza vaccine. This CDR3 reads CATNGGARTDTQYF. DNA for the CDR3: TGTGCCACCAACGGCGGGGCCCGCACAGATACGCAGTATTTT.